This T cell receptor (beta chain) originates from a study of technical replicates of blood from a handful of donors. Sequencing was performed with immunoSEQ multiplex PCR; in TCRdb, only in-frame clones are kept and a portion is missing. The sample holds 100,000 or so clones, approximately 96% seen once. What was sequenced was T cells isolated from PBMCs. The sequence was collected from a human donor in good health.

The CDR3 bases are TGTGCCAGCAGTTTATTCGGCGGGAGCCAAGAGACCCAGTACTTC. This sequence encodes CASSLFGGSQETQYF. The chain employs TRBV27 and TRBJ2-5; 7 bases map to TRBD2. V shed 1 base and J 1 base; nucleotides not matched to a gene: 3. Germline V gene lookup returns CDR1 MNHEY and CDR2 SMNVEV (reference sequence). This CDR3 has 15 residues.